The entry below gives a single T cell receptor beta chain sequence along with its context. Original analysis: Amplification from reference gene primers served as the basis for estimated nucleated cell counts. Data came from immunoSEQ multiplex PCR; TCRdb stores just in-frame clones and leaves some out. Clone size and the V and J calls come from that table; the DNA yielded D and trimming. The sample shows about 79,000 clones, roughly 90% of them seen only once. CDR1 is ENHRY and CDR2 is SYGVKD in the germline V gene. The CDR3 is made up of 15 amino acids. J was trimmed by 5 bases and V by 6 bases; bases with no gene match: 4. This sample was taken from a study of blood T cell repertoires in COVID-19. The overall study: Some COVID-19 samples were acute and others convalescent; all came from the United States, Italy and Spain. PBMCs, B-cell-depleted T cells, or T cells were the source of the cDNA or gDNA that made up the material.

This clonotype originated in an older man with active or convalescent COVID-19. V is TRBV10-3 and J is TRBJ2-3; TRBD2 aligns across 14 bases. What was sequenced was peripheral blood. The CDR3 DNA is TGTGCCATCAGGGAGGGACTAGCGGGAGTAGATACGCAGTATTTT. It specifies CAIREGLAGVDTQYF.